This T cell receptor beta chain was sequenced during a study of T-cell reconstitution after alpha-beta-depleted transplantation in children. Regarding the study as a whole: Several hundred graft clones that had expanded were reportedly the source of alpha-beta T cells about two months after transplant. The study traced high day-60 TCRbeta diversity in some patients to surviving recipient T cells and thymic progenitors. After one year, T-cell counts and TCRbeta diversity mostly came from new T cells.

The germline V gene has CDR1 SNHLY and CDR2 FYNNEI. Trimming cost V 7 bases and J 3 bases, with 11 bases left between them. This CDR3 spans 13 amino acids. Unique molecular identifiers were incorporated into the prepared TCRbeta library. TCRdb processed the PCR reads anew with MiXCR; each CDR3 protein has one entry. The table has hundreds of thousands of distinct CDR3 sequences, roughly 14% seen once. This clonotype was detected ten times or more. Antigen unknown. This TCR was sampled from a girl aged 2-10 years with congenital amegakaryocytic thrombocytopenia, due to receive a stem cell transplant. The V call is TRBV2, the J call TRBJ2-3; perhaps TRBD1 as D (5 bases). Material: PBMCs, obtained before TCRalphabeta/CD19-depleted stem cell transplant. The CDR3, as DNA: TGTGCCAGCACGTCCAGGGTTACAGATACGCAGTATTTT. It is translated as CASTSRVTDTQYF.